These T cell receptor beta chains were read from a single sample in a study of T cell responses to AZD1222 COVID-19 vaccine. Sequencing was performed with immunoSEQ multiplex PCR; in TCRdb, only in-frame clones are kept and a portion is missing. The repertoire consists of tens of thousands of clones, with roughly 90% occurring once and the leading ten covering approximately 3.1%. The sample in question was peripheral blood, obtained 28 days after the second AZD1222 dose. The receptors were gathered from an adult who received the AZD1222 COVID-19 vaccine. CDR3s include the opening cysteine and the closing phenylalanine or tryptophan. The order of the fields is V gene, J gene, clone size, D gene, CDR3 DNA, CDR3 protein. D genes are given only for firm matches. A row's size may be missing; if present it is once, few, many or a size class.

>TRBV4-1|TRBJ1-1|NA|TRBD1
TGCGCCAGCAGCCAAGTCGTGATTGGACAGGGGGCAACGAACACTGAAGCTTTCTTT
CASSQVVIGQGATNTEAFF
>TRBV10-3|TRBJ2-5|NA|TRBD2
TGTGCCACAGGACTAGCGGGGGGGCCTGGGCTATTTCAAGAGACCCAGTACTTC
CATGLAGGPGLFQETQYF
>TRBV11-2|TRBJ2-3|NA|TRBD2
TGTGCCAGCAGCTACGGGGGGTGGAATACGCAGTATTTT
CASSYGGWNTQYF
>TRBV21-1|TRBJ2-7|once|NA
TGTGCCAGCACCAAAGCACAGCTCGATGCAAACAGGGGCGAGCAGTACTTC
CASTKAQLDANRGEQYF
>TRBV6-5|TRBJ2-3|once|NA
TGTGCCAGCAGTCCTGCACGGGGCCGAGATACGCAGTATTTT
CASSPARGRDTQYF
>TRBV28|TRBJ1-3|NA|NA
TGTGCCAGCAGCTTAGTCGGGGCTTCTGGAAACACCATATATTTT
CASSLVGASGNTIYF
>TRBV23-1|TRBJ1-5|once|NA
TGCGCCTCACTCCGGGGCAAGCATCAGCCCCAGCATTTT
CASLRGKHQPQHF
>TRBV5-8|TRBJ1-6|once|TRBD1
TGTGCCAGCAGCTCCGGTAAGGACAGGAGTAATTCACCCCTCCACTTT
CASSSGKDRSNSPLHF
>TRBV4-3|TRBJ1-4|NA|NA
TGCGCCAGCAGCCAAGCACAAACTGGTGAAAAACTGTTTTTT
CASSQAQTGEKLFF
>TRBV6-2/TRBV6-3|TRBJ1-4|NA|TRBD1
TGTGCCAGCAGTTGGGACAGGGGGCGGATTAGTGAAAAACTGTTTTTT
CASSWDRGRISEKLFF
>TRBV16|TRBJ2-3|NA|NA
TGTGCCAGCAGCCAATCCGGGGGGCAGGGCTCCGATACGCAGTATTTT
CASSQSGGQGSDTQYF
>TRBV6-2/TRBV6-3|TRBJ1-1|NA|NA
TGTGCCAGCAGTGCCTCTCGGACAGACCCCATGAACACTGAAGCTTTCTTT
CASSASRTDPMNTEAFF
>TRBV6-5|TRBJ2-3|NA|NA
TGTGCCAGCAGTTACTCAGCCGCAGATACGCAGTATTTT
CASSYSAADTQYF
>TRBV5-1|TRBJ1-2|NA|NA
TGCGCCAGCAGCTTGGAAGGGAGCTCTGGCTACACCTTC
CASSLEGSSGYTF
>TRBV5-6|TRBJ1-1|NA|NA
TGTGCCAGCAGCTCGCTCCCAGGAGGTGACACTGAAGCTTTCTTT
CASSSLPGGDTEAFF
>TRBV27|TRBJ1-5|NA|NA
TGTGCCAGCAGTTTAAATACCGGGGCCCTTAATCAGCCCCAGCATTTT
CASSLNTGALNQPQHF
>TRBV13|TRBJ2-3|NA|TRBD2
TGTGCCAGCAGCCAGAGGACTAGCACACCTAGCACAGATACGCAGTATTTT
CASSQRTSTPSTDTQYF
>TRBV2|TRBJ1-5|once|TRBD1
TGTGCCAGCAGTCACAGGGGGCTGAGGGGGCAGCCCCAGCATTTT
CASSHRGLRGQPQHF
>TRBV3-1/TRBV3-2|TRBJ1-4|NA|NA
TGTGCCAGCAGCCAAGCAACAGGATCTTATGAAAAACTGTTTTTT
CASSQATGSYEKLFF
>TRBV5-1|TRBJ2-3|once|TRBD1
TGCGCCAGCCGACCCGGGGGACAGGGGAGCCGATCGGCAGATACGCAGTATTTT
CASRPGGQGSRSADTQYF
>TRBV12-3/TRBV12-4|TRBJ1-5|NA|TRBD1
TGTGCCAGCAGCGGGACAGGGCCGTCGCCCCAGCATTTT
CASSGTGPSPQHF
>TRBV5-6|TRBJ1-1|NA|NA
TGTGCCAGCACCCCCCGGGGGGCGGCGGTAGAAGCTTTCTTT
CASTPRGAAVEAFF
>TRBV5-8|TRBJ1-2|NA|NA
TGTGCCAGCAGCTTGGGGACAGAAGGAACTATCTATGGCTACACCTTC
CASSLGTEGTIYGYTF
>TRBV5-1|TRBJ1-6|once|TRBD1
TGCGCCAGCAGCCCCCAAACAGGGGCCTACAATTCACCCCTCCACTTT
CASSPQTGAYNSPLHF
>TRBV6-5|TRBJ1-2|NA|NA
TGTGCCAGCAGTTACCGGGTTGACAGCGGGGGCTACACCTTC
CASSYRVDSGGYTF
>TRBV7-2|TRBJ1-4|NA|TRBD1
TGTGCCAGCAGCTTACAGTCGGGGACAGTCAATGAAAAACTGTTTTTT
CASSLQSGTVNEKLFF
>TRBV5-1|TRBJ2-1|NA|TRBD1
TGCGCCAGCAGCTTGGCGGGGACAGAAGATGAGCAGTTCTTC
CASSLAGTEDEQFF
>TRBV3-1/TRBV3-2|TRBJ2-1|NA|TRBD2
TGTGCCAGCAGCCCCAACCGGGGGGGCCCACGTGAGCAGTTCTTC
CASSPNRGGPREQFF